This TCR beta chain was recovered during a study of cytomegalovirus exposure and HLA in healthy donors. In the study overall: The 90 to 150 validation repertoires used the same platform as the 550 to 750 first-cohort repertoires, a later analysis reported. Points from the study as a whole: The tendency of first-cohort TCR clusters to co-occur in the 120 or so validation repertoires was identified by a subsequent analysis. Cytomegalovirus association was listed for about 180 TCR beta chains.

Clones were read by immunoSEQ multiplex PCR, and TCRdb kept only the in-frame ones, dropping some. Of 150,000 to 200,000 clones listed, less than 90% are singletons. The CDR3 totals 13 residues. V gave up 3 bases and J gave up 3 bases, with 9 bases separating them. Germline V gives CDR1 GTSNPN, CDR2 SVGIG (reference sequence). A remark on this clone: Its antigen is currently unknown.

The sequenced sample was PBMCs. The chain combines TRBV30 with TRBJ1-5; the D is unclear. This receptor was taken from a woman younger than 35 in good health and CMV-seronegative. The CDR3 is CAWSGGSNQPQHF. CDR3 nucleotides: TGTGCCTGGAGCGGAGGATCCAATCAGCCCCAGCATTTT. Based on the CDR3 plus reference TRBV30 and TRBJ1-5, the full variable domain is SQTIHQWPATLVQPVGSPLSLECTVEGTSNPNLYWYRQAAGRGLQLLFYSVGIGQISSEVPQNLSASRPQDRQFILSSKKLLLSDSGFYLCAWSGGSNQPQHFGDGTRLSIL.